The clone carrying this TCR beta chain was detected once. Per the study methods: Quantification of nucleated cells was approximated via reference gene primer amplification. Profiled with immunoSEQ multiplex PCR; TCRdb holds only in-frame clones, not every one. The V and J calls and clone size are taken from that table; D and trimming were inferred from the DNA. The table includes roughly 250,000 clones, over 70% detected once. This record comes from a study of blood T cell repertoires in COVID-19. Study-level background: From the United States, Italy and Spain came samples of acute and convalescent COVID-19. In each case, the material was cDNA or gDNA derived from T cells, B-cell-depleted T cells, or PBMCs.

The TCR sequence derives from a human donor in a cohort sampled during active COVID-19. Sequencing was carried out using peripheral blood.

The CDR3 loop reads CASRGGQAGDYGYTF. The CDR3 bases are TGTGCCAGTAGGGGAGGACAGGCCGGAGACTATGGCTACACCTTC. This chain connects TRBV19 to TRBJ1-2; 7 bases line up with TRBD1. V lost 6 bases and J lost 3; bases outside the gene matches: 10. This CDR3 spans 15 amino acids. Germline CDR1 reads LNHDA; CDR2 reads SQIVND (reference sequence).